This TCR beta chain is drawn from a study of blood T cells in healthy people across ages. A second roughly 6 to 11 cycle PCR used barcoded and J-beta primers. A template-switch adaptor containing 12 random nucleotides labeled each cDNA molecule. TCRdb fed the 5' RACE reads into MiXCR, producing one record per CDR3 protein. This table has roughly 2 million distinct CDR3 sequences, around 48% appearing once. This clonotype has just one count. Germline V gene data show CDR1 as SGHTA and CDR2 as FQGNSA. This CDR3 is built from 14 residues. Trimming took 2 bases from V and 8 from J; bases not matched to a gene: 8.

This clonotype was obtained from a woman aged 40 to 50 in good health. Input material: blood. This chain connects TRBV7-2 to TRBJ1-2, with 7 bases that match TRBD1. Here the CDR3 reads CASSLQTGDTGYTF. The CDR3 coding sequence is TGTGCCAGCAGCTTACAAACAGGGGACACAGGCTACACCTTC.